This entry describes one T cell receptor (beta chain). This clone was counted between two and nine times. Its binding antigen is unknown. Per-nucleotide qualities are absent, and no much larger clonotype sits a single base away. The High Capacity cDNA Reverse Transcription Kit was used to reverse transcribe all of the isolated RNA, meaning that expressed TCRB transcripts were what got sequenced. Stem cell-like memory T cell samples underwent survey-depth immunoSEQ sequencing, averaging roughly 1 million total reads per sample. Sorted cells were lysed in RLT buffer, and RNA was extracted using DNase-treated RNeasy Micro or Mini kits according to cell number. Each cell subset was processed on its own to prevent cross-contamination, while patient and healthy donor samples were processed together. The immunoSEQ multiplex PCR was used to amplify TCRB sequences from cDNA, yielding 87-bp fragments that span the CDR3 region. Sequencing of the amplicons was performed on the Illumina HiSeq platform. As for how the authors treated the data: PCR bias was corrected computationally using synthetic template baselines, and reads within Hamming distance 2 were collapsed, with unmergeable singletons discarded. Reads were aligned against IMGT to assign V, D and J genes, CDR3 length and insertions or deletions at six rearrangement sites. Clonotype counts were normalized to sorted cell number within each subset before computing true diversity and Gini coefficients with the tcR R package. Repertoire sharing was quantified using the overlap coefficient calculated on TCRB nucleotide sequences. The clones in this table, taken by TCRdb from immuneACCESS, are in-frame only. Not every clone is retained; where verified, under half of the shortfall comes from an unresolved V gene, and the cause of the rest is unknown. V, J and clone size were drawn from that table, and D and trimming were deduced from the DNA. This sample holds about 110,000 clones; approximately 37% were observed only once. Together, the top ten hold over 0.05% of the sample.

This sample was included in a study of beta chain features in type 1 diabetes (dated by TCRdb to 2016 to 2018). Concerning the study at large: Mean age, gender distribution, total cell number and subset yield did not differ between patients and healthy donors. A total of roughly 98,000,000 sorted cells were examined across all samples, and RNA yield correlated strongly with the number of cells per subset. In the study, recently diagnosed type 1 diabetes patients and matched healthy donors were compared on the TCRB repertoires of their sorted circulating CD4+ T cell subsets. Naive and central memory subsets were obtained from all 30 or so donors, but regulatory and stem cell-like memory subsets were isolated from only 8 patients and roughly eight healthy donors.

What the work shows at the level of the full study, not this receptor alone: Because cDNA was sequenced instead of genomic DNA, highly expressing activated cells could be over-represented, though the groups showed no difference in activation or CD3 levels. A moderate but significant shortening of TCRB CDR3 length was observed in type 1 diabetes patients in all four CD4+ subsets. HLA sub-analyses involved small numbers of individuals, so any influence of HLA type on TCRB rearrangement remained unresolved. Patients with type 1 diabetes made fewer insertions and deleted more nucleotides at VDJ recombination sites, implying thymic rearrangement abnormalities. Shorter templates might be favored by PCR, yet because patient and control samples were amplified and corrected together, any such skew would affect both groups equally. Naive, central memory and regulatory TCRB repertoires appeared to be more alike among patients than among healthy donors.

Each donor gave one peripheral blood draw, averaging around 120 mL, which was collected into heparinised tubes. A BD FACSAria II and a panel including CD45RO, CCR7, CD25, CD127, CD95 and CD27 were used to sort naive, central memory, regulatory and stem cell-like memory CD4+ T cells. A purity above 98% was achieved for all sorted populations. PBMCs were separated immediately by Lymphoprep density gradient centrifugation and were stained directly, without being cultured. To minimize batch effects, samples were stained and sorted in pairs, one healthy donor with one patient per experiment. The germline V gene (reference sequence) gives CDR1 as GTSNPN and CDR2 as SVGIG. There are 14 amino acids in the CDR3, from cysteine to phenylalanine inclusive. This entry keeps only the CDR3 DNA: 42 bases, framed from base 1. Clipping removes 2 bases from V and 8 bases from J, with 8 as the unmatched junction base count.

The rearrangement joined TRBV30 to TRBJ1-2, and TRBD1 matches 10 of the central bases. The sample consisted of stem cell memory CD4+ T cells from blood. The sample's cell subset or site, from its label and the paper: stem cell-like memory CD4+ T cells. This TCR was recovered from a woman aged 18-29 years in good health. The nucleotide sequence reads as follows: TGTGCCTGGAGTCCGGGACAGGGGTTTCACGGCTACACCTTC. The translation is CAWSPGQGFHGYTF.